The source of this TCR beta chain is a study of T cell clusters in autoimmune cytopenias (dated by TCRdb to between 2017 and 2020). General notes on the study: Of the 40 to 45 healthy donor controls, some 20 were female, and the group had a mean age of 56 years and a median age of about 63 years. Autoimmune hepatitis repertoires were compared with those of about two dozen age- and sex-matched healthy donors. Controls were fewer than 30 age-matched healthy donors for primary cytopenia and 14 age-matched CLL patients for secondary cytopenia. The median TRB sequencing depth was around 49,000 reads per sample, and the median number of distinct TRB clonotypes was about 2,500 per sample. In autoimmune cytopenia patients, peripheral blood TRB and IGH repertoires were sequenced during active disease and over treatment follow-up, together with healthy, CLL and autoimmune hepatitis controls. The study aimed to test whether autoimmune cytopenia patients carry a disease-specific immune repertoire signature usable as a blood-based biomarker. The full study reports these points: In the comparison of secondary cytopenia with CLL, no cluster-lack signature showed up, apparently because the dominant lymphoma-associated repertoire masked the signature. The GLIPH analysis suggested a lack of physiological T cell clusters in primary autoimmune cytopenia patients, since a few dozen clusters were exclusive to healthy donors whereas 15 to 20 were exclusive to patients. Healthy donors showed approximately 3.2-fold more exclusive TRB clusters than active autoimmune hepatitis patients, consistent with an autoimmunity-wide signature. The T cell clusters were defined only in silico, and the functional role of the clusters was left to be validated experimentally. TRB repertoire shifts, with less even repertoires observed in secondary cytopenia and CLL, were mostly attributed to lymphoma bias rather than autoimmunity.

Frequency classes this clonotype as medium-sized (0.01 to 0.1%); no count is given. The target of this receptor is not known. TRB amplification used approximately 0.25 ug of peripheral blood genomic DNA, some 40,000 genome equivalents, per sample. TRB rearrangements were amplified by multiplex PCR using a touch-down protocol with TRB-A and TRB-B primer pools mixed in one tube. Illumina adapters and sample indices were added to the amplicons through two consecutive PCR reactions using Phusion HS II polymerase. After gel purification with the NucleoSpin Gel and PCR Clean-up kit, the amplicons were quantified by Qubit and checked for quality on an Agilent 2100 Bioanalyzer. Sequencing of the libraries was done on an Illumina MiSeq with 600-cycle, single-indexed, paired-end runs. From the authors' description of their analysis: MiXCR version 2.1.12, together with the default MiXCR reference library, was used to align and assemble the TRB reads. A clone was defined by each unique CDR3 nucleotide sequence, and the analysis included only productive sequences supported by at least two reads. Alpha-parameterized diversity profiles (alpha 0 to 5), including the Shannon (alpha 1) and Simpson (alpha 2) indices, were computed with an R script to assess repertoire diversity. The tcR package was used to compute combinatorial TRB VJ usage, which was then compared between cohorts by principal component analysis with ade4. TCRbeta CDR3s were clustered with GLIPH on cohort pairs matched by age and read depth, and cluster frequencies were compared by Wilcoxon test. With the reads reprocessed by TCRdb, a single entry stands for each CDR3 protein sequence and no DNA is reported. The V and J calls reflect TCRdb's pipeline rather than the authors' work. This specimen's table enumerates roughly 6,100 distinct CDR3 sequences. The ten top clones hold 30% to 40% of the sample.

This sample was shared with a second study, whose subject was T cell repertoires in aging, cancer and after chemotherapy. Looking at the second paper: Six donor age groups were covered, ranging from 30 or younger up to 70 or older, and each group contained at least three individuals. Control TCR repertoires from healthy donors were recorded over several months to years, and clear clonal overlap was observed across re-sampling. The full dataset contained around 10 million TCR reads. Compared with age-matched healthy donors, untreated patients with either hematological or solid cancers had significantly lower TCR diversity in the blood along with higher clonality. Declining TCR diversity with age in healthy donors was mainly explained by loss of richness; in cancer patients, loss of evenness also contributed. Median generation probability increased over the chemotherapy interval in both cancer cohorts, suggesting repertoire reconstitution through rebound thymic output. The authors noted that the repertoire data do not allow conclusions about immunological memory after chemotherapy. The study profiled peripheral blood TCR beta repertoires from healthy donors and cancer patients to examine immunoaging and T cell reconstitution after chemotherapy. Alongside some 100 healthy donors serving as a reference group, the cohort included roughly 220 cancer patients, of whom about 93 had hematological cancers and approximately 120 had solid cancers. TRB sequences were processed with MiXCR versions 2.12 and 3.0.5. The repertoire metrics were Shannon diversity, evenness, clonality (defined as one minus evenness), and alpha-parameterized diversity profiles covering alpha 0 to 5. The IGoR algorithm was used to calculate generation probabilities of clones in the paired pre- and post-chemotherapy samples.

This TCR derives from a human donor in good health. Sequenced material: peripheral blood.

The CDR3 amino acid sequence is: CASSSPAATTDTQYF. The chain employs TRBV6-2 or TRBV6-3 and TRBJ2-3; checking the TCRdb D call of TRBD1 is not possible without DNA. CDR1 MNHEY and CDR2 SVGEGT are derived from the germline V gene. The CDR3, from cysteine to phenylalanine, totals 15 residues. The coding DNA is unavailable.